This TCR beta chain stems from a study of blood T cell repertoires in COVID-19 (dated by TCRdb to the early 2020s). For the wider study: Samples covering the acute and convalescent phases of COVID-19 were provided by collaborators in the United States, Italy and Spain. The material from the prospective study consisted of cDNA or gDNA derived from T cells, B-cell-depleted T cells, or PBMCs. Subjects who had been exposed to COVID-19, were actively infected with it, or had recovered from it provided the deeply sampled blood TCRbeta repertoires that made up the dataset. The repertoires were made available in a free public database intended to serve as a resource for research on the immune response to SARS-CoV-2. The samples were drawn from two sources: the first 160 participants of the ongoing ImmuneRACE study, and some 1,300 subjects contributed by 6 global collaborators. A de-identified subject ID, COVID-19 status, age in years and sex were almost always included in the sample metadata. Where available, HLA class I and class II types were taken from metadata supplied by the sample provider and were not determined by assay-based typing.

Taken from cysteine to phenylalanine, the CDR3 has 16 residues. The read is trimmed to its CDR3 DNA, 48 bases read in frame from base 1. V and J lose 4 bases and 2 bases, and a span of 18 bases separates them. The germline V gene (reference sequence) supplies CDR1 SGHKS and CDR2 YYEKEE. The paper's findings and limits, for the study overall: The quantity of clinical and demographic metadata differed by source and by participant and was supplied without curation.

This clone was found many times. What this receptor recognizes is not known. No qualities accompany the bases; no much larger clone lies one base away. The immunoSEQ Assay, a bias-controlled multiplex PCR, was used to amplify TCRbeta CDR3 regions from genomic DNA. The published analysis was carried out like this. Within the assay, amplification of reference gene primers was used to estimate how many nucleated cells each sample contained. Sequence reads were collapsed and filtered to measure the absolute abundance of every unique TCRbeta CDR3 rearrangement. For each sample, productive Simpson clonality was calculated as the square root of Simpson's diversity index over productive rearrangements. In TCRdb, the immuneACCESS table is reduced to in-frame sequences with V and J assigned. These tables do not hold every clone; where another copy was compared, an unresolved V gene accounts for under half, and the others remain unexplained. D and trimming come from the DNA, and the V and J calls and clone size come from that table. Present in this sample are about 210,000 clones, 75% to 90% of which were seen just once. The top ten clones comprise 5.2% of the sample.

At one collaborating source in Seattle, patients were enrolled during active infection and were followed longitudinally through the course of disease. Each collaborating institution followed its own protocols to collect whole blood in K2EDTA tubes. Collaborator samples were shipped for TCRbeta analysis as frozen whole blood, isolated PBMCs, or DNA extracted from either sample type. The chain links TRBV5-5 with TRBJ2-5; D gene: possibly TRBD1, on 6 matching bases. The source is a woman between 65 and 79 years old with COVID-19, enrolled during active disease. The specimen sequenced was peripheral blood. At the DNA level, the sequence is TGTGCCAGCAGCCGATCCCCGGGACACCTTCAAGAGACCCAGTACTTC. This encodes CASSRSPGHLQETQYF.